A single sample gave rise to the 10 T cell receptor beta chains below, sequenced in a study of blood T cell repertoires in COVID-19. Measured with immunoSEQ multiplex PCR; TCRdb has only the in-frame clones, and not every one. The repertoire holds hundreds of thousands of clones, around 90% seen once, with nearly 2% in the top ten. The sample taken for sequencing was PBMCs or T cells enriched from blood (not recorded which). Source of these receptors: a woman in her late teens or twenties with acute COVID-19.

A single count supports this clone. This sequence joins TRBV6-5 and TRBJ1-2; maybe TRBD1 (6 bases). This CDR3 has 14 amino acids. The V gene's germline CDR1 is MNHEY and CDR2 SVGAGI. Trimming cost V 5 bases and J 3 bases, with 13 bases left between them. The CDR3 spells CASSQGFVDYGYTF. The CDR3 DNA reads as TGTGCCAGCAGTCAGGGGTTCGTGGACTATGGCTACACCTTC.

V gene TRBV7-2 combines with J gene TRBJ2-3; D may be TRBD1 (6 bases). Germline CDR1 is SGHTA and CDR2 is FQGNSA. Trimming left V 4 bases short and J 1 base short, with 21 bases between. CDR3 size: 18 residues. CDR3 sequence (DNA): TGTGCCAGCAGCTCGAAAGAGCTCAGGGGCGCCGGCACAGATACGCAGTATTTT. Translating gives CASSSKELRGAGTDTQYF.

This clone was counted once. The gene calls are TRBV27 and TRBJ2-5; TRBD1 might be the D (6 bases). CDR3 length: 14 amino acids. The V gene's germline CDR1 is MNHEY and CDR2 SMNVEV (reference sequence). V shed 2 bases and J shed 5 bases, with 12 bases lying between them. For the CDR3, the DNA is TGTGCCAGCAGTTTAACCGACAGGTTGGAGACCCAGTACTTC. Protein sequence: CASSLTDRLETQYF.

The genes are TRBV13 and TRBJ2-3; tentative D call: TRBD2 (5 bases). Germline V CDR1 and CDR2: PRHDT, FYEKMQ (reference sequence). This CDR3 is built from 13 residues. Deletions cut 5 bases from V and 5 bases from J, with 11 bases between. The CDR3 spells CASSPDGGDTQYF. For the CDR3, the DNA is TGTGCCAGCAGCCCCGACGGAGGAGATACGCAGTATTTT.

CDR3 amino acids: CASSRGGGANVLTF. CDR3 coding DNA: TGTGCCAGCAGCAGGGGTGGTGGGGCCAACGTCCTGACTTTC. The chain joins TRBV3-1 (or the pseudogene TRBV3-2) to TRBJ2-6; possibly TRBD1 for D (5 bases). From germline, CDR1 is LGHDT and CDR2 YNNKEL (reference sequence). The CDR3 is 14 amino acids. V was clipped by 5 bases and J by 3 bases, with 8 bases between them.

The rearrangement links TRBV7-2 to TRBJ2-7; 10 nucleotides line up with TRBD2. Germline V lookup: CDR1 SGHTA, CDR2 FQGNSA. V lost 5 bases and J lost 3; bases outside the gene matches: 4. The CDR3 spans 14 residues. The CDR3 bases are TGTGCCAGCAGCCCTAGCGGGAGTGTCTACGAGCAGTACTTC. Protein sequence: CASSPSGSVYEQYF. The variable domain in full, with the rest retrieved from reference TRBV7-2 and TRBJ2-7, is GAGVSQSPSNKVTEKGKDVELRCDPISGHTALYWYRQSLGQGLEFLIYFQGNSAPDKSGLPSDRFSAERTGGSVSTLTIQRTQQEDSAVYLCASSPSGSVYEQYFGPGTRLTVT.

The gene calls are TRBV7-2 and TRBJ2-7; TRBD1 agrees at 9 bases. The CDR3 extends over 15 amino acids. CDR1 and CDR2 from the germline V gene are SGHTA and FQGNSA. Unmatched junction bases numbered 9, after V lost 5 bases and J lost 4 bases. CDR3 in amino acids: CASSIIQGAMYEQYF. CDR3 coding DNA: TGTGCCAGCAGCATAATACAGGGGGCTATGTACGAGCAGTACTTC.

This clone was detected once. Here the CDR3 DNA reads TGTGCCAGCAGTTCCGGGACAGGGAGCCCTTCGGGTGGCTACACCTTC. This encodes CASSSGTGSPSGGYTF. The V and J genes are TRBV2 and TRBJ1-2; TRBD1 aligns across 9 bases. Germline CDR1 reads SNHLY; CDR2 reads FYNNEI. The CDR3 loop spans 16 amino acids. Germline trimming cut 5 bases from V and 7 bases from J; bases unmatched to any gene: 14.

The J gene is TRBJ2-7, the V gene TRBV30; D unclear. CDR1 and CDR2 from the germline V gene are GTSNPN and SVGIG (reference sequence). The CDR3 length is 11 residues. Between the trimmed V and J ends, which lost 2 bases and 5 bases, there was a span of 7 bases. CDR3 sequence (DNA): TGTGCCTGGAGTCTCCAGAACGAGCAGTACTTC. This codes for CAWSLQNEQYF.

The CDR3 spells CSVRTGDQPQHF. The CDR3 DNA sequence: TGCAGCGTGAGGACAGGGGATCAGCCCCAGCATTTT. The chain has TRBV29-1 and TRBJ1-5, with 9 bases identical to TRBD1. CDR1 is SQVTM, CDR2 ANQGSEA, per germline. This CDR3 region has 12 residues. V was clipped by 6 bases and J by 5 bases; unmatched bases: 2.